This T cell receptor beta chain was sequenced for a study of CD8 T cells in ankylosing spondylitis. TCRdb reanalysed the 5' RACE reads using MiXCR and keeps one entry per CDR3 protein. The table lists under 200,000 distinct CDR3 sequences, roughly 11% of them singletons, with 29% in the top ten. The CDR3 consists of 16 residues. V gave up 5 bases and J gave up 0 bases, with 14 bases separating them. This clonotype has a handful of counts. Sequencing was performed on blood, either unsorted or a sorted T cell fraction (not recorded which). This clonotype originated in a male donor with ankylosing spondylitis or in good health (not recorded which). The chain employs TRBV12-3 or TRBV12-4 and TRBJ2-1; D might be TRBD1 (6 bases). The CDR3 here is CASSKNRDISYNEQFF. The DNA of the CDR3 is TGTGCCAGCAGTAAAAACCGGGACATCTCCTACAATGAGCAGTTCTTC.